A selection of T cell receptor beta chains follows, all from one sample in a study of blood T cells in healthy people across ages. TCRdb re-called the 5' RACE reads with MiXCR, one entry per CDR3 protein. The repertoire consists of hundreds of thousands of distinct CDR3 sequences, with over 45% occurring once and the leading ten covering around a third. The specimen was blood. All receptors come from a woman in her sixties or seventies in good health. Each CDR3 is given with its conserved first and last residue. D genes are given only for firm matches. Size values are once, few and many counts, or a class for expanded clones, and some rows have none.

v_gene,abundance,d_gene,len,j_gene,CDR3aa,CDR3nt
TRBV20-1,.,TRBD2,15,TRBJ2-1,CSARALGLAYNEQFF,TGCAGTGCTAGAGCCCTGGGACTAGCCTACAATGAGCAGTTCTTC
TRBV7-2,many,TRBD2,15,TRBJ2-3,CASSFLAGGTDTQYF,TGTGCCAGCAGCTTTTTAGCGGGAGGCACAGATACGCAGTATTTT
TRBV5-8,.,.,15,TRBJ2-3,CASSGRSENTDTQYF,TGTGCCAGCAGCGGGAGATCCGAAAACACAGATACGCAGTATTTT
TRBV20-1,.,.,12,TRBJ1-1,CSAPTPNTEAFF,TGCAGTGCCCCCACACCGAACACTGAAGCTTTCTTT
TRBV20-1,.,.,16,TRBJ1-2,CSARDGKGAGQIGYTF,TGCAGTGCTAGGGACGGAAAAGGGGCAGGCCAGATTGGCTACACCTTC
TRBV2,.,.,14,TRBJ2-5,CASSDVLEGETQYF,TGTGCCAGCAGTGACGTACTAGAGGGCGAGACCCAGTACTTC
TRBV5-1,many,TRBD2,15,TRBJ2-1,CASSLGLAGANEQFF,TGTGCCAGCAGTTTGGGACTAGCGGGCGCCAATGAGCAGTTCTTC
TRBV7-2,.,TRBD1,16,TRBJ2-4,CASSWGQGLVKNIQYF,TGTGCCAGCAGCTGGGGACAGGGATTAGTCAAAAACATTCAGTACTTC
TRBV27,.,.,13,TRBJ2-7,CASSVLDAYEQYF,TGTGCCAGCAGTGTCCTGGATGCCTACGAGCAGTACTTC
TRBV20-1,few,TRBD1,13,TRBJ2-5,CSSLGQGDGKQYF,TGCAGTTCCTTGGGACAGGGAGACGGGAAGCAGTACTTC
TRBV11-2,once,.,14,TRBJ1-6,CASSLGWHNSPLHF,TGTGCCAGCAGCTTGGGGTGGCATAATTCACCCCTCCACTTT
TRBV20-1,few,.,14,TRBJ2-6,CSARGGSGANVLTF,TGCAGTGCTAGAGGGGGCTCTGGGGCCAACGTCCTGACTTTC
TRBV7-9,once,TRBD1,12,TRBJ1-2,CASSSNRGGYTF,TGTGCCAGCAGCTCAAACAGGGGAGGCTACACCTTC
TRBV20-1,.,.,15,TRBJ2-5,CSVLSLTRAFYEQYF,TGCAGTGTCCTAAGTTTGACTAGGGCCTTTTATGAGCAGTACTTC
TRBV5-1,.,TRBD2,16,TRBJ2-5,CASSSPGAGGQETQYF,TGCGCCAGCAGCTCGCCCGGAGCGGGGGGCCAAGAGACCCAGTACTTC
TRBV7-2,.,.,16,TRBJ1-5,CASRAGAGDSNQPQHF,TGTGCCAGCAGAGCAGGGGCAGGGGATTCCAATCAGCCCCAGCATTTT